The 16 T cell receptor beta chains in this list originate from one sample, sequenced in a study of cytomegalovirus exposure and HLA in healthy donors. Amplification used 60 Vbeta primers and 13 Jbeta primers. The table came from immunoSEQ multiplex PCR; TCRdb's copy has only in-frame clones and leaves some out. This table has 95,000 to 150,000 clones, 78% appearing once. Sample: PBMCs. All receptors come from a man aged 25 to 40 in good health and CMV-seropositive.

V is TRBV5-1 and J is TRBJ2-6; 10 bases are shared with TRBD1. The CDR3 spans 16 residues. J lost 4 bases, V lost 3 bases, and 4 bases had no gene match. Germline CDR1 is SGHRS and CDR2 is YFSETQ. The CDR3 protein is CASSSGTGAGANVLTF. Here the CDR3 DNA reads TGCGCCAGCAGCTCCGGGACAGGGGCCGGGGCCAACGTCCTGACTTTC.

The CDR3 sequence is CASSLEADRVNEQFF. In DNA, the CDR3 is TGCGCCAGCAGCTTGGAGGCGGACAGGGTCAATGAGCAGTTCTTC. This chain links TRBV5-1 with TRBJ2-1; TRBD1 matches 8 bases. CDR1 is SGHRS, CDR2 YFSETQ, per germline. The V gene end was trimmed by 0 bases and the J gene end by 6 bases; junction bases not matched to a gene: 5. The CDR3 has 15 amino acids.

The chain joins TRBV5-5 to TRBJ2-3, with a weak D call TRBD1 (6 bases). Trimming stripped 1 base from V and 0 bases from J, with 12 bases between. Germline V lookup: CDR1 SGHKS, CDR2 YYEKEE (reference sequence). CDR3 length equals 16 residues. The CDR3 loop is CASSLFWDISTDTQYF. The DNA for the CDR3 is TGTGCCAGCAGCTTGTTTTGGGACATTAGCACAGATACGCAGTATTTT.

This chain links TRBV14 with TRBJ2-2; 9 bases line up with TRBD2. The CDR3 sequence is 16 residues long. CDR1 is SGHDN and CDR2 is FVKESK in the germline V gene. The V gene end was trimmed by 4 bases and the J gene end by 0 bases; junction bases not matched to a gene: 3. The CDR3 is CASSRGLASNTGELFF. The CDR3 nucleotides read TGTGCCAGCAGCCGAGGACTAGCGTCGAACACCGGGGAGCTGTTTTTT.

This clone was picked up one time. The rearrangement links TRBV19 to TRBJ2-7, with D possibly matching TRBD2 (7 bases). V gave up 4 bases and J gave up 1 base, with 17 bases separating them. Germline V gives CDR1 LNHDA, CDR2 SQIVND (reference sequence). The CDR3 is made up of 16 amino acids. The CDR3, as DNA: TGTGCCAGTAGTACCCAAGGGGGGGACATTTCCTACGAGCAGTACTTC. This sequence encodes CASSTQGGDISYEQYF.

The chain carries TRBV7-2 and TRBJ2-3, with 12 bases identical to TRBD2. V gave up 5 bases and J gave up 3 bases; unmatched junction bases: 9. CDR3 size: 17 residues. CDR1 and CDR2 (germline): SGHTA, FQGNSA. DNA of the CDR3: TGTGCCAGCAGCGGCCGACTAGCGGGAGCCCTAACAGATACGCAGTATTTT. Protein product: CASSGRLAGALTDTQYF.

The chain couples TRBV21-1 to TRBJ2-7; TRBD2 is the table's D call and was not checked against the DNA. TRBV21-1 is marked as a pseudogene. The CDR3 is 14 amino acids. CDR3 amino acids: CASSKARVIYEQYF. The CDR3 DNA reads TGTGCCAGCAGCAAAGCCCGCGTGATTTACGAGCAGTACTTC.

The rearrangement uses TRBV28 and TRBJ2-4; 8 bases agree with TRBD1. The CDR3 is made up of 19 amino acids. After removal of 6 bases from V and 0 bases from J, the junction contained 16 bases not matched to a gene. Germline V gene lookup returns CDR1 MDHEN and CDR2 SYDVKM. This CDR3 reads CASRAHDRGGSLAKNIQYF. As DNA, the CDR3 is TGTGCCAGCAGGGCCCACGACAGGGGCGGATCCTTAGCCAAAAACATTCAGTACTTC. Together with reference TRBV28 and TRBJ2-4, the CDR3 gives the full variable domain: DVKVTQSSRYLVKRTGEKVFLECVQDMDHENMFWYRQDPGLGLRLIYFSYDVKMKEKGDIPEGYSVSREKKERFSLILESASTNQTSMYLCASRAHDRGGSLAKNIQYFGAGTRLSVL.

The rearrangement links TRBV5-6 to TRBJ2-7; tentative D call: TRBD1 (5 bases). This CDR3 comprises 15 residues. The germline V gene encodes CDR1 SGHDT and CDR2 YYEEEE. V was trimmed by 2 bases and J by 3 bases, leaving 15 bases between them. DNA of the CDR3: TGTGCCAGCAGCTTTGGTACAGGAGCGAACTACGAGCAGTACTTC. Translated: CASSFGTGANYEQYF.

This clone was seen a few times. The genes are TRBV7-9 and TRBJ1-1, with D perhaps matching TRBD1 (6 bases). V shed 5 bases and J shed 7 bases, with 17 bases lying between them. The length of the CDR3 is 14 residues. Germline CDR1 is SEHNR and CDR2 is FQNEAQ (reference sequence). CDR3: CASSQDRGRREAFF. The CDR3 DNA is TGTGCCAGCAGCCAGGACAGAGGCCGACGTGAAGCTTTCTTT.

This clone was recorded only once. The CDR3 loop reads CASSQVPLAGGPRGNEQFF. The CDR3 region has the DNA TGTGCCAGCAGCCAAGTCCCCCTAGCGGGAGGGCCGAGGGGGAATGAGCAGTTCTTC. The rearrangement links TRBV4-2 to TRBJ2-1, with TRBD2 matching 12 bases. CDR3 length: 19 amino acids. The germline V gene encodes CDR1 LGHNA and CDR2 YNFKEQ. With V trimmed by 1 base and J by 7 bases, 14 bases remained unmatched.

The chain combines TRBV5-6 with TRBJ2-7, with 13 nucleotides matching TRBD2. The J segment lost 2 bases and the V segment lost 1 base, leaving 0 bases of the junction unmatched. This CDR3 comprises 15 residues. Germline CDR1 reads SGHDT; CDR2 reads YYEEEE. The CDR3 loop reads CASSLTSGGAYEQYF. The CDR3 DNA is TGTGCCAGCAGCTTGACTAGCGGGGGGGCCTACGAGCAGTACTTC.

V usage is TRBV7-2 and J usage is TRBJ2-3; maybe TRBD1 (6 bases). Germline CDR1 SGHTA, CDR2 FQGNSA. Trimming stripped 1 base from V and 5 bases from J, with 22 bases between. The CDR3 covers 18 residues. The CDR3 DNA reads TGTGCCAGCAGCTTAGTTTTCGGAAACAGGGCCTCAGGAGATACGCAGTATTTT. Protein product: CASSLVFGNRASGDTQYF.

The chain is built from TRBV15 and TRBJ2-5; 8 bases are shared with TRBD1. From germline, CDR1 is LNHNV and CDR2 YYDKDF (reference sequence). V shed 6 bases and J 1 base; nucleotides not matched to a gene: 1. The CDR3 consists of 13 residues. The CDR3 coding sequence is TGTGCCACCAGGGACAGGGCCCAAGAGACCCAGTACTTC. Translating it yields CATRDRAQETQYF.

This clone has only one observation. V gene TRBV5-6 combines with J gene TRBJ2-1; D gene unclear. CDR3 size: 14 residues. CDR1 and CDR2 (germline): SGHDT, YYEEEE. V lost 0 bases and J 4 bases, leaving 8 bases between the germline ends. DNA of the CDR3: TGTGCCAGCAGCTTGGAACTGTCATACAATGAGCAGTTCTTC. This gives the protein CASSLELSYNEQFF.

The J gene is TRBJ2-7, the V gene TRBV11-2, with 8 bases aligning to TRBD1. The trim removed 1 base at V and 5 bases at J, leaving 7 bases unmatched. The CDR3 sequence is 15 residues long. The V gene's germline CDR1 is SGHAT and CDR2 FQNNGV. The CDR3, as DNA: TGTGCCAGCAGCTTAGTAGCAGGGGGCTTGGACGAGCAGTACTTC. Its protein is CASSLVAGGLDEQYF.